The 21 T cell receptor beta chains reported below all come from one sample, sequenced in a study of shared clonotypes between healthy human individuals. Profiling relied on immunoSEQ multiplex PCR, and the TCRdb table lists in-frame clones only, not all of them. The sample lists over a million clones, approximately 72% seen once, with approximately 1.5% in the top ten. What was sequenced was memory CD4+ T cells sorted from blood. Indicated subset: CD45RA-negative fraction. Every receptor here comes from a man aged 18 to 30 in good health.

This clone was observed a handful of times. J is TRBJ1-5 and V is TRBV30; 8 nucleotides line up with TRBD1. Unmatched junction bases numbered 10, after V lost 6 bases and J lost 0 bases. The CDR3 is 16 amino acids. From germline, CDR1 is GTSNPN and CDR2 SVGIG (reference sequence). The DNA of the CDR3 is TGTGCCTGCCGGGACAGGAGGACCTCTAGCAATCAGCCCCAGCATTTT. Protein sequence: CACRDRRTSSNQPQHF.

A few counts support this clone. V is TRBV27 and J is TRBJ1-6; no clear D gene. V was shortened by 7 bases and J by 9 bases, with 22 bases between the two germline ends. Germline loops: CDR1 MNHEY, CDR2 SMNVEV (reference sequence). The CDR3 contains 16 residues. Here the CDR3 reads CASTPSGRVMSSPLHF. The CDR3 DNA sequence: TGTGCCAGCACCCCCTCGGGGAGGGTAATGAGTTCACCCCTCCACTTT.

V is TRBV30 and J is TRBJ1-2; 8 positions match TRBD1. Germline assignment: CDR1 GTSNPN and CDR2 SVGIG (reference sequence). Trimming cost V 5 bases and J 4 bases; bases outside gene matches: 9. The CDR3 has 14 amino acids. The CDR3 coding sequence is TGTGCCTGGCAGAGGACAGGGTGGGGCTATGGCTACACCTTC. Amino acids: CAWQRTGWGYGYTF.

In regard to this clone: Other DNA sequences from this sample encode an identical CDR3 as well. The chain carries TRBV15 and TRBJ1-5; D remains unclear. V gave up 0 bases and J gave up 0 bases, with 6 bases separating them. Germline V gene data show CDR1 as LNHNV and CDR2 as YYDKDF (reference sequence). The CDR3 totals 15 residues. The CDR3 is CATSREGYSNQPQHF. CDR3 DNA: TGTGCCACCAGCAGAGAGGGCTATAGCAATCAGCCCCAGCATTTT.

This clone has only a few counts. The chain uses TRBV18 and TRBJ1-2, with TRBD1 identical over 8 bases. With 3 bases clipped from V and 8 bases from J, the junction kept 2 bases outside the gene matches. Germline assignment: CDR1 KGHSH and CDR2 LQKENI. This CDR3 spans 12 amino acids. The CDR3 DNA reads as TGTGCCAGCTCACCGACAGGGGTCGGCTACACCTTC. The encoded protein is CASSPTGVGYTF.

V usage is TRBV5-5 and J usage is TRBJ1-4; 7 bases align to TRBD1. CDR3 length: 15 residues. From germline, CDR1 is SGHKS and CDR2 YYEKEE (reference sequence). After removal of 0 bases from V and 8 bases from J, the junction contained 7 bases not matched to a gene. CDR3 amino acids: CASSLGGQWGEKLFF. CDR3 sequence (DNA): TGTGCCAGCAGCTTGGGGGGACAGTGGGGCGAAAAACTGTTTTTT.

This clone has more than one count but fewer than ten. Other DNA sequences from this sample encode an identical CDR3 as well. This chain joins TRBV28 and TRBJ1-6, with 8 bases fitting TRBD1. The CDR3 is 14 residues long. CDR1 is MDHEN and CDR2 is SYDVKM in the germline V gene. V lost 2 bases to trimming and J lost 10 bases; unmatched junction nucleotides: 4. CDR3 DNA: TGTGCCAGCAGTTTAACAGGGGGAGGCTCACCCCTCCACTTT. Translated: CASSLTGGGSPLHF.

This clone was counted only a few times. CDR3 region: CASNRGGGANVLTF. The CDR3 DNA follows: TGTGCCAGCAACAGGGGCGGCGGGGCCAACGTCCTGACTTTC. The chain joins TRBV2 to TRBJ2-6, with 7 bases matching TRBD1. Germline lookup yields CDR1 SNHLY and CDR2 FYNNEI. CDR3 length: 14 residues. V lost 7 bases to trimming and J lost 4 bases; unmatched junction nucleotides: 4.

Turning to this clone: It may be a read error: a sequence one base away is much more abundant. The J gene is TRBJ1-1, the V gene TRBV28; no reliable D call. The CDR3 loop spans 13 amino acids. V was cut by 3 bases and J by 0 bases, with 5 bases left in between. CDR1 and CDR2 from the germline V gene are MDHEN and SYDVKM. The CDR3 sequence is CASSLNLNTEAFF. The CDR3, as DNA: TGTGCCAGCAGTTTGAACCTGAACACTGAAGCTTTCTTT.

This clone has at least ten counts. V is TRBV2 and J is TRBJ2-3; D may correspond to TRBD1 or TRBD2 (5 bases each). Germline V gene data show CDR1 as SNHLY and CDR2 as FYNNEI. V lost 6 bases and J lost 0, with 13 bases in between. The CDR3 totals 15 residues. CDR3 DNA sequence: TGTGCCAGCAGCCCGGGACGCGGAAGCACAGATACGCAGTATTTT. Translated, it gives CASSPGRGSTDTQYF.

Only one count was recorded for this clone. The V gene is TRBV7-8, the J gene TRBJ2-7; TRBD1 matches 9 bases. The J segment lost 2 bases and the V segment lost 5 bases, leaving 7 bases of the junction unmatched. The length of the CDR3 is 15 residues. The germline V gene encodes CDR1 SGHVS and CDR2 FQNEAQ. CDR3 region: CASSPMGQGPYEQYF. The CDR3 nucleotides read TGTGCCAGCAGCCCCATGGGACAGGGCCCCTACGAGCAGTACTTC.

The chain has TRBV28 and TRBJ1-1, with D uncertain. Per germline, CDR1 MDHEN and CDR2 SYDVKM. The CDR3 has 16 amino acids. Trimming took off 7 bases at V and 0 bases at J, with 18 bases between the two ends. This CDR3 reads CASTPEVNSMNTEAFF. In DNA, the CDR3 is TGTGCCAGCACTCCCGAGGTCAATTCAATGAACACTGAAGCTTTCTTT.

This clone was found once. V is TRBV15 and J is TRBJ2-2, with TRBD1 matching 8 bases. The CDR3 contains 16 residues. CDR1 and CDR2 (germline): LNHNV, YYDKDF (reference sequence). The ends lost 0 bases at V and 8 bases at J; junction bases unmatched: 8. Here the CDR3 DNA reads TGTGCCACCAGCAGAGATAGGGACAGGATTACAGGGGAGCTGTTTTTT. Residues: CATSRDRDRITGELFF.

This clone was observed a few times. V usage is TRBV5-1 and J usage is TRBJ2-2; D ambiguous. Trimming cost V 2 bases and J 5 bases, with 10 bases left between them. This CDR3 is 14 amino acids long. The germline gives CDR1 SGHRS, CDR2 YFSETQ. CDR3 region: CASSLGQETGELFF. The CDR3 nucleotides read TGCGCCAGCAGCTTAGGCCAGGAAACCGGGGAGCTGTTTTTT.

V gene TRBV11-2 combines with J gene TRBJ2-3; weak D call: TRBD1 (5 bases). With 1 base removed from V and 2 bases from J, the gap between germline ends came to 13 bases. The V gene's germline CDR1 is SGHAT and CDR2 FQNNGV. This CDR3 has 16 residues. The CDR3: CASSLVGQIYTDTQYF. CDR3 DNA sequence: TGTGCCAGCAGCTTAGTAGGACAAATCTACACAGATACGCAGTATTTT. The full variable domain, completed using reference TRBV11-2 and TRBJ2-3, is EAGVAQSPRYKIIEKRQSVAFWCNPISGHATLYWYQQILGQGPKLLIQFQNNGVVDDSQLPKDRFSAERLKGVDSTLKIQPAKLEDSAVYLCASSLVGQIYTDTQYFGPGTRLTVL.

The chain uses TRBV4-3 and TRBJ2-5, with unresolved D. Looked up from germline, CDR1 is LGHNA and CDR2 is YSLEER. The CDR3 runs 15 residues. With 3 bases removed from V and 7 bases from J, the gap between germline ends came to 18 bases. The CDR3 loop is CASSQELTARGTQYF. CDR3 bases: TGCGCCAGCAGCCAGGAATTGACGGCCCGAGGGACCCAGTACTTC.

A note on this clone: The sample carries other DNA sequences with the same CDR3. This chain uses TRBV11-2 with TRBJ2-6; 7 positions match TRBD1. This CDR3 has 16 amino acids. J was trimmed by 4 bases and V by 4 bases; bases with no gene match: 7. Germline lookup yields CDR1 SGHAT and CDR2 FQNNGV. The CDR3 is CASSSMTGSGANVLTF. For the CDR3, the DNA is TGTGCCAGCAGCTCGATGACAGGGTCCGGGGCCAACGTCCTGACTTTC.

The rearrangement uses TRBV7-2 and TRBJ2-2; the D gene could be TRBD1 or TRBD2 (5 bases each). CDR1 is SGHTA, CDR2 FQGNSA, per germline. Trimming removed 1 base at V and 5 bases at J, with 11 bases between. The CDR3 sequence is 15 residues long. This CDR3 reads CASSLGGAGTGELFF. The CDR3 bases are TGTGCCAGCAGCTTAGGAGGGGCAGGGACCGGGGAGCTGTTTTTT.

The table lists this clone with a count of one. The chain carries TRBV7-2 and TRBJ2-1; the match to TRBD2 covers 10 bases. This CDR3 has 15 amino acids. The junction had 8 bases not matched to a gene; V was cut back by 5 bases and J by 7 bases. Germline-derived CDR1 and CDR2 are SGHTA and FQGNSA. This chain's CDR3 is CASSPRLAGANEQFF. For the CDR3, the DNA is TGTGCCAGCAGCCCTAGACTAGCGGGTGCTAATGAGCAGTTCTTC. The complete variable domain, with remaining parts taken from reference TRBV7-2 and TRBJ2-1, reads GAGVSQSPSNKVTEKGKDVELRCDPISGHTALYWYRQSLGQGLEFLIYFQGNSAPDKSGLPSDRFSAERTGGSVSTLTIQRTQQEDSAVYLCASSPRLAGANEQFFGPGTRLTVL.

V usage is TRBV9 and J usage is TRBJ1-2, with no clear D. With 3 bases removed from V and 8 bases from J, the gap between germline ends came to 20 bases. Germline V gives CDR1 SGDLS, CDR2 YYNGEE. The CDR3 runs to 15 residues. The chain's CDR3 is CASSAEAAAEGGYTF. DNA of the CDR3: TGTGCCAGCAGCGCGGAGGCAGCGGCGGAAGGGGGCTACACCTTC.

The chain is built from TRBV7-9 and TRBJ2-7, with D unresolved. Germline V gene sequence: CDR1 SEHNR, CDR2 FQNEAQ (reference sequence). Trimming shortened V by 7 bases and J by 4 bases, and 17 bases separated the two germline ends. The CDR3 extends over 14 amino acids. The CDR3 region has the DNA TGTGCCAGCACCAAAAGACCGACCAATTACGAGCAGTACTTC. It translates to CASTKRPTNYEQYF.